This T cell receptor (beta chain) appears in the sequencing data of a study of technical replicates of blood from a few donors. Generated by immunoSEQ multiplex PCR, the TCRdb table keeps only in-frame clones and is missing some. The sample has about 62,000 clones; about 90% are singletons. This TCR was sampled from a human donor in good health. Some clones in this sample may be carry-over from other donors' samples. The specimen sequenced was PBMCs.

The CDR3 DNA sequence: TGTGCCAGCAGCAAGGGGGCAGGCCAAACTGCTAACTATGGCTACACCTTC. Its translation: CASSKGAGQTANYGYTF. V is TRBV21-1 and J is TRBJ1-2; the tabulated D call, TRBD1, remains unverified against the DNA. TRBV21-1 is a pseudogene. The CDR3 has 17 amino acids.